This is a list of T cell receptor beta chains from one sample in a study of Ad26.COV2.S vaccination and SARS-CoV-2 variants. Libraries were prepared by immunoSEQ multiplex PCR; TCRdb keeps only in-frame clonotypes and omits some of them. Here the sample spans 250,000 to 300,000 clones, around 87% being singletons. The input for sequencing was peripheral blood, taken in a trial of Ad26.COV2.S vaccine versus placebo. The receptors come from a person between 18 and 60 years old who received the Ad26.COV2.S COVID-19 vaccine or a placebo. Both conserved end residues are part of each CDR3. D genes are given only for firm matches. The size of a clone is reported for some rows only, either as once, few or many, or as a class for expanded clones.

V gene,J gene,clone size,D gene,CDR3 DNA,CDR3 protein
TRBV9,TRBJ2-7,.,.,TGTGCCAGCAGCGCCGAGGCCCGGGAGCAGTACTTC,CASSAEAREQYF
TRBV7-2,TRBJ2-2,.,.,TGTGCCAGCAGCTTAGACGGGTTTTTGGGGGCGCGAGACGGGGAGCTGTTTTTT,CASSLDGFLGARDGELFF
TRBV19,TRBJ1-2,.,TRBD1,TGTGCCAGTAGTATCTCTGAGACAGGGGCCTATGGCTACACCTTC,CASSISETGAYGYTF
TRBV2,TRBJ1-2,.,.,TGTGCCAGCAGCGAGACCGGGCTACGATATGGCTACACCTTC,CASSETGLRYGYTF
TRBV2,TRBJ2-1,.,.,TGTGCCAGCAGCGATATTCCCAATGAGCAGTTCTTC,CASSDIPNEQFF
TRBV10-3,TRBJ1-2,.,.,TGTGCCATCAGGGCTGGCCGGGCCTCAGTCAATGGCTACACCTTC,CAIRAGRASVNGYTF
TRBV28,TRBJ1-2,.,TRBD1,TGTGCCAGCGTCAGGCCGGGACAGGAGAACTATGGCTACACCTTC,CASVRPGQENYGYTF
TRBV6-5,TRBJ1-3,.,TRBD1,TGTGCCAGCTCACCTCGACAGGGTACTGGAAACACCATATATTTT,CASSPRQGTGNTIYF
TRBV7-2,TRBJ2-3,.,TRBD2,TGTGCCAGCAGCTTAGTAGCGGGGGGGCAGAAAGATACGCAGTATTTT,CASSLVAGGQKDTQYF
TRBV29-1,TRBJ1-2,.,.,TGCAGCGTTCTCCGGGACGCTGCTAACTATGGCTACACCTTC,CSVLRDAANYGYTF
TRBV5-1,TRBJ2-3,once,TRBD1,TGCGCCAGCAGCCCGGCTTGGGACAGCTTGATCGATACGCAGTATTTT,CASSPAWDSLIDTQYF
TRBV5-1,TRBJ1-5,.,TRBD1,TGCGCCAGCAGTCCCCAGGGGGCTTTTAATCAGCCCCAGCATTTT,CASSPQGAFNQPQHF
TRBV10-3,TRBJ1-4,.,.,TGTGCCATCAGTGAGACACCTGAAAAACTGTTTTTT,CAISETPEKLFF
TRBV24-1,TRBJ2-1,.,.,TGTGCCACCAGTGCAGGTGGGAGTCTCAATGAGCAGTTCTTC,CATSAGGSLNEQFF
TRBV6-5,TRBJ1-1,.,.,TGTGCCAGCAGCTGGTCCCGAAGGACTGAAGCTTTCTTT,CASSWSRRTEAFF
TRBV7-2,TRBJ2-6,once,.,TGTGCCAGCAGCTTACAGGCGAGAACTGGGGCCAACGTCCTGACTTTC,CASSLQARTGANVLTF
TRBV6-6,TRBJ2-1,.,.,TGTGCCAGCAGTCGTAACAATGAGCAGTTCTTC,CASSRNNEQFF
TRBV28,TRBJ2-1,.,TRBD2,TGTGCCAGCAGCCCTAGCGGTGTATACAATGAGCAGTTCTTC,CASSPSGVYNEQFF
TRBV19,TRBJ2-3,.,.,TGTGCCAGTAGTATAGGAGGTTCTCGAGATACGCAGTATTTT,CASSIGGSRDTQYF
TRBV10-3,TRBJ1-5,.,TRBD1,TGTGCCATCAGTGAGTCGACTCCGGGAACAGGGGTTCAGCCCCAGCATTTT,CAISESTPGTGVQPQHF
TRBV18,TRBJ1-5,.,.,TGTGCCAGCTCCTCGGATTCCGGGGGGATTCAGCCCCAGCATTTT,CASSSDSGGIQPQHF
TRBV28,TRBJ1-1,.,TRBD1,TGTGCCAGCAGCTTGGGACAGGTCCGTGAAGCTTTCTTT,CASSLGQVREAFF
TRBV7-2,TRBJ2-3,.,TRBD2,TGTGCCAGCAGCTCGACTAGCGTCACAGATACGCAGTATTTT,CASSSTSVTDTQYF
TRBV11-2,TRBJ1-2,.,.,TGTGCCAGCAGCTGGGGGGGCTCCCTCCAAGGCTACACCTTC,CASSWGGSLQGYTF
TRBV5-8,TRBJ1-5,few,TRBD1,TGTGCCAGCAGCTTTAGGGGACAGCAATATCAGCCCCAGCATTTT,CASSFRGQQYQPQHF
TRBV4-1,TRBJ1-1,.,.,TGCGCCAGCAGGCAAGAGGGGGGGCTCACTGAAGCTTTCTTT,CASRQEGGLTEAFF
TRBV5-1,TRBJ1-6,few,.,TGCGCCAGCAGCTTGGGTAACAGGTTTAATTCACCCCTCCACTTT,CASSLGNRFNSPLHF
TRBV20-1,TRBJ2-3,.,.,TGCAGTGCTAGTCTGGCGCCCCCCATTTCTACGCAGTATTTT,CSASLAPPISTQYF
TRBV18,TRBJ1-6,.,TRBD1,TGTGCCAGCTCGCTGGGACAGGGTGAGCTTCACCTCCACTTT,CASSLGQGELHLHF
TRBV3-1/TRBV3-2,TRBJ1-2,.,.,TGTGCCAGCAGCCAAGTTAGTGCGGTAAACTATGGCTACACCTTC,CASSQVSAVNYGYTF
TRBV15,TRBJ1-2,.,.,TGTGCCACCAGCAGAGACCCTGTCGAGATCCCCTATGGCTACACCTTC,CATSRDPVEIPYGYTF
TRBV7-2,TRBJ2-3,.,.,TGTGCCAGCAGCTTAGCTGTCCGGGAAACGCAGTATTTT,CASSLAVRETQYF
TRBV4-1,TRBJ2-3,.,.,TGCGCCAGCAGCTACAGGGACAGAGGGACTGGGACAGATACGCAGTATTTT,CASSYRDRGTGTDTQYF
TRBV6-6,TRBJ1-5,once,TRBD1,TGTGCCAGCAGTACGGGGACAGGGTTAAATCAGCCCCAGCATTTT,CASSTGTGLNQPQHF
TRBV12-3/TRBV12-4,TRBJ1-2,once,TRBD1,TGTGCCAGCAACCCAGGACAGGACTATGGCTACACCTTC,CASNPGQDYGYTF
TRBV6-2/TRBV6-3,TRBJ2-7,.,.,TGTGCCAGCAGTGTCGGGGGCGGGTCCTACGAGCAGTACTTC,CASSVGGGSYEQYF
TRBV15,TRBJ1-1,.,TRBD1,TGTGCCACCAGCAGAGAAGGAGGGGGCTATGAAGCTTTCTTT,CATSREGGGYEAFF
TRBV14,TRBJ1-4,.,TRBD1,TGTGCCAGCAGCCCATCCTACAGGGGACCGGAAAAACTGTTTTTT,CASSPSYRGPEKLFF
TRBV9,TRBJ2-5,.,.,TGTGCCAGCAGCGTAGGGGAAACGGCCATGTACCAAGAGACCCAGTACTTC,CASSVGETAMYQETQYF
TRBV27,TRBJ1-6,.,.,TGTGCCAGCACGTCGGGGGGTCGCTCCTATAATTCACCCCTCCACTTT,CASTSGGRSYNSPLHF
TRBV6-5,TRBJ2-7,.,.,TGTGCCAGCAGTTACCTCTCGGCAGGGGACGAGCAGTACTTC,CASSYLSAGDEQYF